The T cell receptor (beta chain) under discussion was sequenced for a study of T cells in Graves' hyperthyroidism and ophthalmopathy. The CDR3 sequence is 16 residues long. Per germline, CDR1 SGHAT and CDR2 FQNNGV. V lost 5 bases, J lost 8 bases, and 24 bases lay in between. As regards this clonotype: Its specificity is not known.

Study-level results: A model using 13 V-J features told ophthalmopathy apart from stable hyperthyroidism. Most expanded thyroid clonotypes above 0.001 recurred in blood.

Amplified TCR beta CDR3 regions derived from RNA transcripts. The primer set for the first-round RT-PCR of the TCR CDR3 was HTBI. TCRdb processed the multiplex PCR reads anew with MiXCR; each CDR3 protein has one entry. The data contain some 440,000 distinct CDR3 sequences, 15% to 19% of them seen just once; the ten biggest clones take up about 14%. The chain carries TRBV11-2 and TRBJ1-2; TRBD1 is a possible D gene (6 bases). The sample taken for sequencing was blood. The receptor was derived from a woman aged 18 to 35 with Graves' hyperthyroidism. The CDR3 sequence: CASSPLASRDIEGYTF. Here the CDR3 DNA reads TGTGCCAGCAGCCCTTTGGCCTCACGGGACATAGAGGGCTACACCTTC.